Listed below are T cell receptor beta chains from one sample, sequenced in a study of control samples from healthy donors and cancer patients. Here immunoSEQ multiplex PCR was the method, and the copy in TCRdb shows in-frame clones only, minus some. Altogether some 29,000 clones are present, 87% being singletons, with the ten largest covering about 4.3%. What was sequenced was formalin-fixed, paraffin-embedded tissue. The receptors were gathered from a female donor with melanoma. CDR3s include the opening cysteine and the closing phenylalanine or tryptophan. D genes are given only for firm matches. The size entry is marked missing in some rows and otherwise reads once, few, many or a size class.

TRBJ1-1 | once | NA | TRBV5-4 | CASSLEGVTEAFF | TGTGCCAGCAGCTTGGAAGGGGTTACTGAAGCTTTCTTT
TRBJ2-1 | NA | TRBD1 | TRBV7-3 | CASSTQGQSSYNEQFF | TGTGCCAGCAGCACCCAGGGACAGAGCTCCTACAATGAGCAGTTCTTC
TRBJ2-7 | NA | NA | TRBV4-1 | CASSQVKGYEQYF | TGCGCCAGCAGCCAAGTGAAGGGGTACGAGCAGTACTTC
TRBJ1-5 | once | NA | TRBV6-6 | CASRPAGGGQPQHF | TGTGCCAGCAGACCCGCGGGAGGCGGGCAGCCCCAGCATTTT
TRBJ1-2 | NA | NA | TRBV3-1/TRBV3-2 | CASSQPGPTGGYTF | TGTGCCAGCAGCCAACCCGGGCCGACCGGGGGCTACACCTTC
TRBJ1-5 | NA | NA | TRBV9 | CASSPTAFGQPQHF | TGTGCCAGCAGCCCCACCGCGTTCGGGCAGCCCCAGCATTTT
TRBJ1-1 | NA | NA | TRBV20-1 | CSASQAVNTEAFF | TGCAGTGCTAGTCAGGCAGTGAACACTGAAGCTTTCTTT
TRBJ2-6 | NA | TRBD1 | TRBV2 | CASSPGQGRSGANVLTF | TGTGCCAGCAGTCCGGGACAGGGGAGATCTGGGGCCAACGTCCTGACTTTC
TRBJ1-2 | once | NA | TRBV6-5 | CASRRDYGYTF | TGTGCCAGCAGACGGGATTATGGCTACACCTTC
TRBJ2-1 | NA | TRBD1 | TRBV11-3 | CASSPRDRGVDEQFF | TGTGCCAGCAGCCCTCGGGACAGGGGGGTGGATGAGCAGTTCTTC
TRBJ1-2 | once | NA | TRBV9 | CASSAAGLFRAGGYTF | TGTGCCAGCAGCGCAGCTGGACTCTTCCGGGCAGGTGGCTACACCTTC
TRBJ1-1 | NA | NA | TRBV11-3 | CASSLNRDTEAFF | TGTGCCAGCAGCTTAAATCGGGACACTGAAGCTTTCTTT
TRBJ2-1 | NA | NA | TRBV29-1 | CSVEKFPPRNNEQFF | TGCAGCGTTGAAAAGTTCCCGCCACGCAACAATGAGCAGTTCTTC
TRBJ2-3 | NA | NA | TRBV4-1 | CASSQEAGWDTQYF | TGCGCCAGCAGCCAAGAGGCTGGTTGGGATACGCAGTATTTT
TRBJ2-5 | NA | NA | TRBV27 | CASSAGQSAETQYF | TGTGCCAGCAGTGCGGGGCAATCGGCAGAGACCCAGTACTTC
TRBJ1-1 | NA | NA | TRBV12-3/TRBV12-4 | CASSLRPGTEAFF | TGTGCCAGCAGTTTAAGACCGGGAACTGAAGCTTTCTTT
TRBJ1-5 | NA | TRBD1 | TRBV3-1/TRBV3-2 | CASSGTASWPQHF | TGTGCCAGCAGCGGGACAGCCTCTTGGCCCCAGCATTTT
TRBJ1-2 | NA | NA | TRBV28 | CASSLGGTLYGYTF | TGTGCCAGCAGTTTAGGAGGAACTCTCTATGGCTACACCTTC
TRBJ2-3 | NA | NA | TRBV6-5 | CASKGGSGTDTQYF | TGTGCCAGCAAGGGCGGATCCGGCACAGATACGCAGTATTTT
TRBJ2-2 | NA | NA | TRBV2 | CASSVRDIYTGELFF | TGTGCCAGCAGTGTCAGGGACATTTACACCGGGGAGCTGTTTTTT
TRBJ2-7 | NA | NA | TRBV5-1 | CASSADISSYEQYF | TGCGCCAGCAGCGCCGACATCAGCTCCTACGAGCAGTACTTC
TRBJ1-1 | NA | TRBD1 | TRBV6-5 | CASSYVPGQGPTEAFF | TGTGCCAGCAGTTACGTTCCGGGACAGGGGCCCACTGAAGCTTTCTTT
TRBJ2-5 | NA | NA | TRBV12-3/TRBV12-4 | CASSSGETQYF | TGTGCCAGCAGTTCAGGGGAGACCCAGTACTTC
TRBJ1-2 | NA | NA | TRBV5-1 | CASSLAGTNYGYTF | TGCGCCAGCAGCTTGGCCGGGACAAACTATGGCTACACCTTC
TRBJ2-5 | once | NA | TRBV12-3/TRBV12-4 | CASRPGEETQYF | TGTGCCAGCAGACCAGGGGAAGAGACCCAGTACTTC
TRBJ2-7 | NA | TRBD2 | TRBV7-2 | CASSLVGLADVYEQYF | TGTGCCAGCAGCTTAGTGGGACTAGCGGATGTCTACGAGCAGTACTTC